This T cell receptor beta chain was identified during a study of tumor-infiltrating lymphocytes in primary liver carcinoma. Study-level information: Participating patients were men and women between 30 and 69 years old.

In regard to this clonotype: Antigen specificity is unknown.

Without any cell sorting, about 19-30 mg of bulk tissue yielded co-extracted RNA and DNA. All patients had surgically resected primary liver carcinoma. CDR1 MNHNS and CDR2 SASEGT come from the germline V gene. The CDR3 runs to 17 residues. Trimming took 7 bases from V and 4 from J, leaving 25 bases between them. The investigators made TCR beta cDNA from 400 to 500 ng total RNA, using a constant-region primer. Library construction for TCR beta comprised three nested multiplex PCR rounds performed with slightly modified ARM-PCR. PCR rounds one and two used TRBV1-TRBV30 forward primers with a C-beta reverse primer for about 11 cycles each. TCRdb reprocessed the multiplex PCR reads with MiXCR, giving one entry per CDR3 protein. Found here are 95,000 to 150,000 distinct CDR3 sequences, around 70% of them singletons; the top ten hold over 8%. Overall study findings and caveats: Overlap in tumor-adjacent and tumor-blood pairs fell below that of tumor region pairs. Compared with blood, tumor repertoires held significantly more in their top 250 clones.

Sequencing was carried out using tumor-adjacent normal liver tissue. V usage is TRBV6-1 and J usage is TRBJ1-1; tentatively, D is TRBD1 (5 bases). The sequence was collected from an older woman with primary liver carcinoma and hepatitis B virus infection. This CDR3 is CASTQSPGTYMTTEAFF. CDR3 nucleotides: TGTGCCAGCACTCAGAGTCCCGGGACCTATATGACCACTGAAGCTTTCTTT.